The clone carrying this TCR beta chain was detected ten times or more. Antigen unknown. The entry originates in a study of human T cells and chemical hapten exposure. Study context: The patients were mostly female; they had alopecia areata, totalis or universalis.

Attachment of unique molecular identifiers to individual cDNA molecules was performed in the library. From the RACE reads, TCRdb called clonotypes with MiXCR, one entry per CDR3 protein. The table shows 150,000 or so distinct CDR3 sequences, with more than 12% occurring only once. Time point: patch test 1, 2 weeks after DPC sensitization. Treatment described: therapeutic diphenylcyclopropenone sensitization with weekly scalp DPC. Trimming pared 7 bases from V and 5 bases from J, leaving 11 bases between. The CDR3 has 11 amino acids. Per germline, CDR1 SQVTM and CDR2 ANQGSEA. General study findings and limits: TCRs exceeding a frequency of 1 in 1000 stayed unchanged under DPC sensitization.

The sequence derives from a woman aged 25 to 39 with alopecia areata. Some clones in this sample may be carry-over from other donors' samples. Sequenced material: whole blood, taken in connection with sensitization to the hapten diphenylcyclopropenone (DPC). This rearrangement joins TRBV29-1 to TRBJ1-1; D is ambiguous. The DNA for the CDR3 is TGCAGCGGCCTGTCGGGGACTGAAGCTTTCTTT. Protein product: CSGLSGTEAFF.